The 25 T cell receptor beta chains reported below all come from one sample, sequenced in a study of blood T cells in healthy people across ages. Alongside a J-beta primer mix, a sample-barcoded 5' primer served in a second PCR lasting roughly 6 to 11 cycles. MiXCR was run by TCRdb on the 5' RACE reads, yielding one entry per CDR3 protein. The sample has under 1,100,000 distinct CDR3 sequences; almost 25% are singletons. These data are also associated with another study on T cells of mothers and their children.

Source material: blood. These receptors all come from a girl aged 2-15 years in good health.

The chain is built from TRBV7-2 and TRBJ2-7; 8 bases fit TRBD2. CDR1 SGHTA and CDR2 FQGNSA come from the germline V gene. After removal of 2 bases from V and 7 bases from J, the junction contained 16 bases not matched to a gene. The CDR3 is 17 amino acids. The CDR3 sequence is CASSLTTPPGLVSEQYF. CDR3 DNA sequence: TGTGCCAGCAGCTTAACCACGCCTCCGGGACTAGTGAGTGAGCAGTACTTC.

The chain employs TRBV3-1 and TRBJ2-5, with 7 bases identical to TRBD2. Unmatched junction bases numbered 7, after V lost 1 base and J lost 2 bases. The CDR3 is 16 amino acids. Germline lookup yields CDR1 LGHDT and CDR2 YNNKEL (reference sequence). The CDR3 loop is CASSQVSGLVQETQYF. The CDR3 DNA is TGTGCCAGCAGCCAAGTTAGCGGGCTGGTTCAAGAGACCCAGTACTTC.

This clonotype was observed once. The V and J genes are TRBV10-3 and TRBJ2-5; D may correspond to TRBD1 or TRBD2 (5 bases each). Deletions cut 6 bases from V and 4 bases from J, with 12 bases between. Germline V CDR1 and CDR2: ENHRY, SYGVKD. The CDR3 is made up of 13 amino acids. In nucleotides, the CDR3 is TGTGCCATCAGGGGGACGGAAGGAGAGACCCAGTACTTC. Protein product: CAIRGTEGETQYF.

This clonotype was observed a handful of times. This sequence joins TRBV7-3 and TRBJ2-5; D remains unclear. Judging by the DNA end, TRBJ2-1 fits better; the J call may be wrong. This CDR3 comprises 11 residues. CDR1 SGHTA and CDR2 FQGTGA come from the germline V gene. For the CDR3, the DNA is TGTGCCAGCAGCTTAAATCGTGAGCAGTTCTTC. It codes for CASSLNREQFF.

This clonotype was observed many times. The CDR3 here is CASSPGQGETQYF. CDR3 nucleotides: TGTGCCAGCTCACCGGGACAGGGAGAGACCCAGTACTTC. The J gene is TRBJ2-5, the V gene TRBV18, with 9 bases lining up with TRBD1. The germline CDR1 and CDR2 sequences are KGHSH and LQKENI. Trimming removed 3 bases from V and 4 bases from J; junction bases left unmatched: 0. The CDR3 length is 13 residues.

The chain is built from TRBV15 and TRBJ2-4; 7 positions agree with TRBD1. Per the germline V gene, CDR1 is LNHNV and CDR2 is YYDKDF (reference sequence). V shed 5 bases, J shed 0 bases, and the junction held 4 bases outside the gene matches. The length of the CDR3 is 15 residues. CDR3 DNA sequence: TGTGCCACCAGCGGGGGACAGCTAGCCAAAAACATTCAGTACTTC. As protein: CATSGGQLAKNIQYF.

The chain combines TRBV5-1 with TRBJ2-5; D may be TRBD1 (6 bases). Germline assignment: CDR1 SGHRS and CDR2 YFSETQ. V was shortened by 7 bases and J by 5 bases, with 15 bases between the two germline ends. This CDR3 has 13 residues. Written as DNA, the CDR3 is TGCGCCAGCGCCCCACAGGGCGCCGAGACCCAGTACTTC. Translating gives CASAPQGAETQYF.

The chain carries TRBV20-1 and TRBJ1-6; 8 bases align to TRBD1. With V trimmed by 2 bases and J by 7 bases, 4 bases remained unmatched. Germline V gene lookup returns CDR1 DFQATT and CDR2 SNEGSKA (reference sequence). The CDR3 contains 14 residues. In DNA, the CDR3 is TGCAGTGCTAGACAGGGGGCGCAGAATTCACCCCTCCACTTT. It translates to CSARQGAQNSPLHF.

This clonotype was observed a handful of times. The chain carries TRBV11-1 and TRBJ2-5; possible D gene TRBD2, 5 bases. The tail of the sequence fits TRBJ2-1 better, so the J call may be wrong. The CDR3 consists of 11 residues. Germline V lookup: CDR1 SGHAT, CDR2 FQDESV (reference sequence). The CDR3: CASRDFDEQFF. Written as DNA, the CDR3 is TGTGCCAGCAGGGACTTTGATGAGCAGTTCTTC.

As DNA, the CDR3 is TGCGCCAGCAGCCTACTTTTCGGAAATGAGCAGTTCTTC. Its protein product is CASSLLFGNEQFF. The gene calls are TRBV4-3 and TRBJ2-5, with unresolved D. The J call is doubtful: the DNA matches TRBJ2-1 better. The CDR3 loop spans 13 amino acids. The germline CDR1 and CDR2 sequences are LGHNA and YSLEER.

The genes are TRBV12-3 or TRBV12-4 and TRBJ1-2; D call uncertain. The CDR3 runs to 12 residues. V dropped 6 bases and J dropped 1 base, with 6 bases sitting between them. DNA of the CDR3: TGTGCCAGCAGCATATTTAACTATGGCTACACCTTC. Amino acid sequence: CASSIFNYGYTF.

The V call is TRBV7-2, the J call TRBJ2-2; D unresolved. Germline CDR1 SGHTA, CDR2 FQGNSA. V was pared by 5 bases and J by 7 bases, with 11 bases between. This CDR3 has 13 residues. The CDR3 DNA is TGTGCCAGCAGCGCACTTTTAGGCGGGGAGCTGTTTTTT. Translating it yields CASSALLGGELFF.

This chain joins TRBV4-1 and TRBJ1-4; D might be TRBD1 (6 bases). Germline lookup yields CDR1 MGHRA and CDR2 YSYEKL. V lost 1 base and J lost 7, with 16 bases in between. The CDR3 is 16 residues long. The CDR3 protein is CASSQVRYGGTEKLFF. The CDR3 nucleotides read TGCGCCAGCAGCCAAGTAAGATACGGGGGCACTGAAAAACTGTTTTTT.

The CDR3 protein is CASSQDAGPMVPIYNEQFF. The CDR3 DNA is TGTGCCAGCAGTCAGGATGCAGGACCGATGGTCCCTATCTACAATGAGCAGTTCTTC. This rearrangement joins TRBV6-2 or TRBV6-3 to TRBJ2-1, with no clear D. V lost 5 bases to trimming and J lost 3 bases, with 26 bases between them. In germline, CDR1 is MNHEY, CDR2 SVGEGT. This CDR3 has 19 residues.

The chain is built from TRBV6-1 and TRBJ1-3, with D possibly TRBD1 on 5 matching bases. V lost 4 bases, J lost 4 bases, and 14 bases lay in between. Germline assignment: CDR1 MNHNS and CDR2 SASEGT. CDR3 length: 15 amino acids. In DNA, the CDR3 is TGTGCCAGCAGTGGGGACCACCGAGTGGGAAACACCATATATTTT. Its translation is CASSGDHRVGNTIYF.

The chain couples TRBV7-2 to TRBJ2-5, with TRBD2 matching 7 bases. The germline V gene encodes CDR1 SGHTA and CDR2 FQGNSA. V was clipped by 5 bases and J by 1 base; unmatched bases: 10. CDR3 length: 16 amino acids. In DNA form, the CDR3 reads TGTGCCAGCAGCACAACACGGGCTAGCGGCCAAGAGACCCAGTACTTC. Its translation is CASSTTRASGQETQYF.

This clonotype was seen a handful of times. The chain couples TRBV18 to TRBJ1-1; possibly TRBD1 for D (6 bases). The CDR3 totals 12 residues. Trimming took off 5 bases at V and 6 bases at J, with 10 bases between the two ends. Germline-derived CDR1 and CDR2 are KGHSH and LQKENI. In nucleotides, the CDR3 is TGTGCCAGCTCAAAAGGACAGTCTGAAGCTTTCTTT. Translating it yields CASSKGQSEAFF.

This clonotype was counted only a few times. V gene TRBV29-1 combines with J gene TRBJ2-7; D is tentatively TRBD1 or TRBD2 (5 bases each). Trimming cost V 6 bases and J 2 bases, with 17 bases left between them. Germline values: CDR1 SQVTM, CDR2 ANQGSEA. The CDR3 runs to 14 residues. CDR3 in DNA: TGCAGCGTCTCACCTGGGACGGCCACCTACGAGCAGTACTTC. This codes for CSVSPGTATYEQYF.

The V call is TRBV5-1, the J call TRBJ1-1; D gene unclear. The CDR3 runs to 15 residues. Germline loops: CDR1 SGHRS, CDR2 YFSETQ. V dropped 9 bases and J dropped 4 bases, with 22 bases sitting between them. The CDR3 here is CATKTSDRRSTEAFF. CDR3 coding DNA: TGCGCCACCAAAACCTCTGACCGAAGGAGCACTGAAGCTTTCTTT.

The chain joins TRBV20-1 to TRBJ2-1; 9 bases are shared with TRBD2. The ends lost 0 bases at V and 7 bases at J; junction bases unmatched: 10. There are 16 residues in the CDR3. Germline CDR1 reads DFQATT; CDR2 reads SNEGSKA (reference sequence). CDR3 protein: CSARDSPSGDLNEQFF. CDR3 nucleotide sequence: TGCAGTGCTAGAGATAGCCCTAGCGGGGACCTTAATGAGCAGTTCTTC.

This clonotype has just a few counts. This chain connects TRBV11-2 to TRBJ1-1, with D uncertain. The CDR3 sequence is 12 residues long. Germline values: CDR1 SGHAT, CDR2 FQNNGV. Trimming pared 2 bases from V and 8 bases from J, leaving 9 bases between. Written as DNA, the CDR3 is TGTGCCAGCAGCTTACTGCCTGTCGAAGCTTTCTTT. It yields the protein CASSLLPVEAFF.

In this sample, this clonotype turned up a few times. The V gene is TRBV12-3 or TRBV12-4, the J gene TRBJ1-2; D gene uncertain. This CDR3 has 14 amino acids. Trimming shortened V by 6 bases and J by 0 bases, and 11 bases separated the two germline ends. CDR3 sequence: CASRPPSSNYGYTF. In DNA, the CDR3 is TGTGCCAGCAGACCCCCCAGCTCTAACTATGGCTACACCTTC.

The V gene is TRBV5-1, the J gene TRBJ2-3; a possible D gene is TRBD1 (6 bases). Germline CDR1 reads SGHRS; CDR2 reads YFSETQ. The CDR3 spans 15 residues. V lost 3 bases, J lost 5 bases, and 16 bases lay in between. Here the CDR3 reads CASSSQGTRGDTQYF. The CDR3, as DNA: TGCGCCAGCAGCTCGCAGGGGACCCGGGGAGATACGCAGTATTTT.

This clonotype was seen a handful of times. The chain combines TRBV7-2 with TRBJ1-1; weak D call: TRBD1 (6 bases). The CDR3 loop spans 12 amino acids. The germline V gene has CDR1 SGHTA and CDR2 FQGNSA. The V end was cut by 1 base, the J end by 11 bases, with 11 bases between. The CDR3 DNA reads TGTGCCAGCAGCTTAGTGGGGACACCGGCTTTCTTT. It codes for CASSLVGTPAFF.

This clonotype occurred a few times. V is TRBV27 and J is TRBJ1-6; the D gene is possibly TRBD1 (6 bases). This CDR3 contains 19 residues. From germline, CDR1 is MNHEY and CDR2 SMNVEV (reference sequence). The ends were cut back, 2 bases at V and 9 bases at J, with 26 bases in the middle. The CDR3 nucleotides are TGTGCCAGCAGTTTAATGTCGCTGAGGTATGACAGGATCGGTTCACCCCTCCACTTT. It is translated as CASSLMSLRYDRIGSPLHF.